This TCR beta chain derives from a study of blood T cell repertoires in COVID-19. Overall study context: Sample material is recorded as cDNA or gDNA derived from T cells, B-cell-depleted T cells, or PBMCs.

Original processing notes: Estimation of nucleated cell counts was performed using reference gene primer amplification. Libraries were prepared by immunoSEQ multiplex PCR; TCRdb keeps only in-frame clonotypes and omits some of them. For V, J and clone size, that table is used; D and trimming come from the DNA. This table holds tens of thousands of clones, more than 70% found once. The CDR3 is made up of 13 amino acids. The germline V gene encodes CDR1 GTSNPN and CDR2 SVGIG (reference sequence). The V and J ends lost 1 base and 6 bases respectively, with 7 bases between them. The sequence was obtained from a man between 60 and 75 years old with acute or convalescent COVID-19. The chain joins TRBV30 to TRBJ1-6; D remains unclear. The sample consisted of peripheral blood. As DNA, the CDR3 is TGTGCCTGGAGTGAACAGATTAATTCACCCCTCCACTTT. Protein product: CAWSEQINSPLHF.